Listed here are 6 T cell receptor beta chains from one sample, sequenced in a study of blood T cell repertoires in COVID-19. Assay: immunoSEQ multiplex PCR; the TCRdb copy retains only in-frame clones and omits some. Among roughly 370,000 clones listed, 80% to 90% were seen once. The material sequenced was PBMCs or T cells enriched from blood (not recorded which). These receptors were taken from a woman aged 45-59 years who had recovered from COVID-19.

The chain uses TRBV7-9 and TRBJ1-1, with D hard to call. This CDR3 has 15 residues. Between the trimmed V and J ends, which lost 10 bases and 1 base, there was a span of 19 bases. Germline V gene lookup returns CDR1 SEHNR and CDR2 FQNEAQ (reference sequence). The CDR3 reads CATTSWEAGNTEAFF. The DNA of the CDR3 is TGTGCCACAACCTCCTGGGAGGCAGGGAACACTGAAGCTTTCTTT.

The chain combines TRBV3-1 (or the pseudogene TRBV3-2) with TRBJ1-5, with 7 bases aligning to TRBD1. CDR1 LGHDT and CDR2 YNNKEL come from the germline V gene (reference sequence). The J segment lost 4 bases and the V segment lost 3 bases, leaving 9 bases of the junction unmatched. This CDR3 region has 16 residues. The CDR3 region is CASSHRRRGQNQPQHF. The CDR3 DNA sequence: TGTGCCAGCAGCCACCGAAGGAGGGGACAGAATCAGCCCCAGCATTTT.

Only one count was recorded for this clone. As DNA, the CDR3 is TGTGCCACCGTACACAGAGTCCAAGAGACCCAGTACTTC. Residues: CATVHRVQETQYF. This chain links TRBV15 with TRBJ2-5; D not resolved. Trimming removed 8 bases at V and 1 base at J, with 11 bases between. Germline-derived CDR1 and CDR2 are LNHNV and YYDKDF (reference sequence). This CDR3 is 13 amino acids long.

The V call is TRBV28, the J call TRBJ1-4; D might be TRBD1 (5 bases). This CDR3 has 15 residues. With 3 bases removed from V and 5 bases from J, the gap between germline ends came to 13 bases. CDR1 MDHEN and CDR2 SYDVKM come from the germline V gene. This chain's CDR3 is CASSFEAGRNEKLFF. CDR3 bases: TGTGCCAGCAGTTTTGAGGCAGGGAGGAATGAAAAACTGTTTTTT.

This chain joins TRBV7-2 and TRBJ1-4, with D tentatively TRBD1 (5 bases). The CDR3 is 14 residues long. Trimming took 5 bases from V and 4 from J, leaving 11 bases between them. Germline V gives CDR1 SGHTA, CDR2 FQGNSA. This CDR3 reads CASSPGDDNEKLFF. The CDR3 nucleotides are TGTGCCAGCAGCCCGGGGGACGATAATGAAAAACTGTTTTTT.

DNA for the CDR3: TGTGCCAGCAAGATTGACAGGGGGAACTACGAGCAGTACTTC. Amino acid sequence: CASKIDRGNYEQYF. The V gene is TRBV2, the J gene TRBJ2-7, with 9 bases matching TRBD1. CDR1 and CDR2 from the germline V gene are SNHLY and FYNNEI. V dropped 7 bases and J dropped 3; count of bases not matched to a gene: 7. The CDR3 contains 14 residues.